This T cell receptor (beta chain) emerged from a study of T cell repertoires in cytomegalovirus infection (dated 2019 in TCRdb). Regarding the complete study: Peptide stimulations targeted recently identified HLA-C-restricted CMV epitopes, whose presentation resists viral immunomodulation, together with well-studied HLA-B-restricted epitopes. Donor HLA type was relevant to the analysis, because carriage of CMV infection together with the matching HLA type was indicated by public TCR beta signatures.

Comments on this clonotype: What this receptor recognizes is not known. Base qualities are missing; no much larger clone stands one base away.

The CDR3 spans 16 residues, from the cysteine through the phenylalanine. Left in the record is the CDR3 DNA by itself, 48 bases read in frame from the first base. Sequences SGHRS (CDR1) and YFSETQ (CDR2) are obtained from the germline V gene. The germline V and J ends show losses of 5 bases and 7 bases respectively, and no gene match explains 15 bases of the junction. In the paper's terms, the treatment or condition label means: in vitro stimulation with specific CMV peptide epitopes to enrich CMV-specific T cells. The paper as a whole reports these results and caveats: The ex vivo response was dominated by HLA-C-restricted CMV-specific TCR beta clonotypes, which also provided the single most frequent clonotype in two of eight donors. Carriers of CMV infection plus the relevant HLA type were discriminated by the cumulative frequency of public TCR beta family members in the study cohort and in an independent approximately 360-donor cohort.

The sample was run on an Illumina HiSeq 1500. TCRdb applied fastp at Q25 and MiXCR to the public reads, then kept only in-frame beta chains. Every distinct CDR3 protein forms one entry, paired with its most common genes and DNA. The sample has about 920,000 distinct CDR3 sequences on record, roughly 30% of them singletons. The top ten clonotypes cover around an eighth of the sample. The source material was cultured CD8+ T cells from PBMCs, sampled from culture after CMV antigen stimulation. The V and J genes are TRBV5-1 and TRBJ2-3, with 8 middle bases fitting TRBD2. This sequence originates from a human donor in good health (CMV status not recorded). Some clones in this sample may be carry-over from other donors' samples. The base sequence is TGCGCCAGCAGAAACTACGAAGCGGGGGAGAGAAATACGCAGTATTTT. The resulting protein is CASRNYEAGERNTQYF. The entire variable domain, with the stretches around the CDR3 drawn from the reference TRBV5-1 and TRBJ2-3 proteins, is KAGVTQTPRYLIKTRGQQVTLSCSPISGHRSVSWYQQTPGQGLQFLFEYFSETQRNKGNFPGRFSGRQFSNSRSEMNVSTLELGDSALYLCASRNYEAGERNTQYFGPGTRLTVL.